Below are 11 T cell receptor beta chains sequenced from a single sample in a study of vaccination effects on CD4 cells after COVID-19. Their antigen targets remain unknown. Antigen-specific CD4+ T cells expanded by the ViraFEST assay with viral peptide pools were then sequenced. When around 9 days of culture had elapsed, CD4+ T cells were isolated. The participants, recipients of two vaccine doses, got either BNT162b2 or mRNA-1273. Using immunoSEQ multiplex PCR, the repertoire was profiled, and TCRdb retains in-frame clones only, with some absent. The sample comprises 25,000 to 35,000 clones, roughly 80% of which are singletons, and about 5.7% rests with the top ten. This specimen consisted of CD4+ T cells from PBMCs cultured with SARS-CoV-2 spike peptides, obtained after COVID-19 vaccination. These receptors were taken from a human donor who received a COVID-19 vaccine. Some clones in this sample may be carry-over from other donors' samples.

For this clone: A read error may produce the germline difference seen at one junction end. The V call is TRBV7-2, the J call TRBJ1-5; D perhaps matches TRBD1 (5 bases). The CDR3 consists of 14 residues. The V gene's germline CDR1 is SGHTA and CDR2 FQGNSA. CDR3 sequence (DNA): TGTGCCAGCAACTTACCAGGGTTGAATCAGCCCCAGCATTTT. Translating it yields CASNLPGLNQPQHF.

The chain uses TRBV24-1 and TRBJ1-2; D gene ambiguous. Germline V CDR1 and CDR2: KGHDR, SFDVKD. This CDR3 is 12 amino acids long. Trimming pared 5 bases from V and 10 bases from J, leaving 13 bases between. The CDR3 region has the DNA TGTGCCACCAGTGGCGATCAGACCAACTACACCTTC. It encodes CATSGDQTNYTF.

For the CDR3, the DNA is TGTGCCAGTAGTATTGTAGGACAGGGCTTTCAGCCCCAGCATTTT. Protein: CASSIVGQGFQPQHF. V usage is TRBV19 and J usage is TRBJ1-5; the match to TRBD1 covers 8 bases. The CDR3 totals 15 residues. The germline V gene encodes CDR1 LNHDA and CDR2 SQIVND (reference sequence). V shed 3 bases, J shed 6 bases, and the junction held 7 bases outside the gene matches. The full variable domain, in which reference TRBV19 and TRBJ1-5 provide the parts outside the CDR3, is DGGITQSPKYLFRKEGQNVTLSCEQNLNHDAMYWYRQDPGQGLRLIYYSQIVNDFQKGDIAEGYSVSREKKESFPLTVTSAQKNPTAFYLCASSIVGQGFQPQHFGDGTRLSIL.

V is TRBV2 and J is TRBJ1-4; TRBD1 might be the D (6 bases). Trimming removed 6 bases from V and 0 bases from J, with 17 bases in between. The CDR3 covers 17 residues. Germline CDR1 is SNHLY and CDR2 is FYNNEI. The CDR3 DNA reads TGTGCCAGCAGCAGAACAGGGAGGAGGGCAACTAATGAAAAACTGTTTTTT. Translating it yields CASSRTGRRATNEKLFF.

The chain recombines TRBV3-1 (or the pseudogene TRBV3-2) with TRBJ2-3; tentatively, D is TRBD2 (5 bases). The ends were cut back, 4 bases at V and 6 bases at J, with 14 bases in the middle. The CDR3 runs to 14 residues. Germline V gene sequence: CDR1 LGHDT, CDR2 YNNKEL (reference sequence). CDR3 loop: CASSLQLVSDTQYF. CDR3 DNA: TGTGCCAGCAGCCTCCAACTAGTTTCCGATACGCAGTATTTT.

This clone was seen a single time. The chain employs TRBV29-1 and TRBJ2-3; possibly TRBD1 or TRBD2 for D (5 bases each). CDR1 is SQVTM, CDR2 ANQGSEA, per germline. Trimming stripped 3 bases from V and 6 bases from J, with 16 bases between. CDR3 length: 14 residues. The CDR3 DNA reads as TGCAGCGTTGATGGGACCTCGGGCGTGGATACGCAGTATTTT. The encoded protein is CSVDGTSGVDTQYF.

This sequence joins TRBV6-5 and TRBJ2-3; D gene uncertain. Deletions cut 7 bases from V and 6 bases from J, with 11 bases between. CDR1 MNHEY and CDR2 SVGAGI come from the germline V gene. The CDR3 has 12 residues. This CDR3 is CASKPSLDTQYF. CDR3 nucleotide sequence: TGTGCCAGCAAGCCCAGTCTTGATACGCAGTATTTT.

The chain uses TRBV12-5 and TRBJ1-2, with D unclear. The germline V gene has CDR1 LGHNT and CDR2 FRNRAP. V was trimmed by 1 base and J by 6 bases, leaving 9 bases between them. The CDR3 runs 13 residues. DNA of the CDR3: TGTGCTAGTGGTTTGGGGCAGAACCATGGCTACACCTTC. Its protein product is CASGLGQNHGYTF.

This clone appeared once. This sequence joins TRBV12-3 or TRBV12-4 and TRBJ2-4; D is unresolved. CDR3 length equals 12 residues. With 2 bases removed from V and 9 bases from J, the gap between germline ends came to 8 bases. For the CDR3, the DNA is TGTGCCAGCAGTTTAAGTCCCCCCATTCAGTACTTC. Its protein is CASSLSPPIQYF.

By share, this clone counts as medium-sized. This chain connects TRBV19 to TRBJ1-1; the match to TRBD1 covers 7 bases. The CDR3 contains 16 residues. In germline, CDR1 is LNHDA, CDR2 SQIVND (reference sequence). With V trimmed by 1 base and J by 0 bases, 5 bases remained unmatched. In DNA, the CDR3 is TGTGCCAGTAGTATAGCCCGGACAGGCATGAACACTGAAGCTTTCTTT. It specifies CASSIARTGMNTEAFF.

This chain connects TRBV9 to TRBJ1-2; D gene uncertain. The CDR3 is 14 amino acids. The germline V and J ends were trimmed by 4 bases and 4 bases, with 14 bases remaining between them. Germline-derived CDR1 and CDR2 are SGDLS and YYNGEE. As DNA, the CDR3 is TGTGCCAGCAGCCGCGACGTGGACGTCTATGGCTACACCTTC. Translating gives CASSRDVDVYGYTF. Drawing the rest from reference TRBV9 and TRBJ1-2, the complete variable domain is DSGVTQTPKHLITATGQRVTLRCSPRSGDLSVYWYQQSLDQGLQFLIQYYNGEERAKGNILERFSAQQFPDLHSELNLSSLELGDSALYFCASSRDVDVYGYTFGSGTRLTVV.